This T cell receptor (beta chain) was captured in a study of T cell changes during pregnancy in multiple sclerosis. Germline V gene lookup returns CDR1 SGHDT and CDR2 YYEEEE. V was clipped by 4 bases and J by 7 bases; unmatched bases: 14. CDR3 length: 16 amino acids. Repertoires were generated with immunoSEQ multiplex PCR, while TCRdb's copy carries only in-frame clones and drops some. This table has 70,000 to 95,000 clones, over 80% appearing once. Sequences were derived from peripheral blood, sampled in the first trimester of pregnancy. The chain links TRBV5-6 to TRBJ2-1; 7 bases align to TRBD1. The sequence came from a female donor with multiple sclerosis, enrolled in a pregnancy study. The CDR3 protein is CASSVGLTGIGNEQFF. The CDR3 coding sequence is TGTGCCAGCAGCGTTGGATTGACAGGGATAGGGAATGAGCAGTTCTTC.